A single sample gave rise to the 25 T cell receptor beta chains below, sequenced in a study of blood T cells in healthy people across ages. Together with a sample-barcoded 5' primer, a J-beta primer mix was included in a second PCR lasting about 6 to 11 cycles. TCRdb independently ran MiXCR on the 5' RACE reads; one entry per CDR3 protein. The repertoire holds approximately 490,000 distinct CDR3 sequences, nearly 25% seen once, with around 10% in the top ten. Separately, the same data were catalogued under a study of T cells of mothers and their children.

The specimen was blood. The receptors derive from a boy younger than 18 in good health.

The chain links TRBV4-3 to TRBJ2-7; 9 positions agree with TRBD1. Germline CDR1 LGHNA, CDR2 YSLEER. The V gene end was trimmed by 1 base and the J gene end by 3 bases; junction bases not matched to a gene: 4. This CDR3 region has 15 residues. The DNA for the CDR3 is TGCGCCAGCAGCCAAGCCCAGGGACAGGGCTACGAGCAGTACTTC. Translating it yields CASSQAQGQGYEQYF.

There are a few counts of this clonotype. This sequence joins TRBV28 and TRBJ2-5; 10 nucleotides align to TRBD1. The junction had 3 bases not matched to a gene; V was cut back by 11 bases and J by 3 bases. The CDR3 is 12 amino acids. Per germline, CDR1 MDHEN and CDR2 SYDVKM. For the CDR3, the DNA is TGTGCCGTGACAGGGGGCGAAGAGACCCAGTACTTC. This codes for CAVTGGEETQYF.

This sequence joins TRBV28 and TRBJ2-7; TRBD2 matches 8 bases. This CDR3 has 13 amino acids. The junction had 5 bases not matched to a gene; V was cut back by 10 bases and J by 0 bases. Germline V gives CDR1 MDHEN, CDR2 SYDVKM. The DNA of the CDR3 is TGTGCCACCCGGAGCGGGAGCTCCTACGAGCAGTACTTC. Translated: CATRSGSSYEQYF.

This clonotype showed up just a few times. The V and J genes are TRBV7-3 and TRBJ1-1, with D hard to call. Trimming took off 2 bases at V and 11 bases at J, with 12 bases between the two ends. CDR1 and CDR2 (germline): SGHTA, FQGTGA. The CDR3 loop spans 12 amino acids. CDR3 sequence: CASSLSWLWAFF. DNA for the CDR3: TGTGCCAGCAGCTTATCATGGTTGTGGGCTTTCTTT.

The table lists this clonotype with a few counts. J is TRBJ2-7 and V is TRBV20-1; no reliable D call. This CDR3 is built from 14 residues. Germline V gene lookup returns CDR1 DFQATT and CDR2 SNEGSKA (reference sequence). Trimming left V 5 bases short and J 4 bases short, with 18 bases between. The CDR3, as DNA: TGCAGTGCTTCCCGTCGGACGGAGCCATACGAGCAGTACTTC. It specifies CSASRRTEPYEQYF.

The CDR3 sequence is CSATRNLDTQYF. The CDR3, as DNA: TGCAGTGCGACTAGAAATTTAGATACGCAGTATTTT. The V gene is TRBV20-1, the J gene TRBJ2-3; tentative D call: TRBD2 (6 bases). The CDR3 extends over 12 amino acids. The V end lost 6 bases, the J end lost 5 bases, and 12 bases lay between the germline ends. Germline CDR1 is DFQATT and CDR2 is SNEGSKA (reference sequence).

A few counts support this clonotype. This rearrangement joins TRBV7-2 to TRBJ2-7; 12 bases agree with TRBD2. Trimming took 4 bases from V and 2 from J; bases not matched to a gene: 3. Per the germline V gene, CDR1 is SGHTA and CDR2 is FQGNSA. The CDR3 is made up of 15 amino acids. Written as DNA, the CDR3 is TGTGCCAGCAGCTCTAGCGGGAGGGTCCCCTACGAGCAGTACTTC. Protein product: CASSSSGRVPYEQYF. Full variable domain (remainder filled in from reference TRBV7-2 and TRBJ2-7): GAGVSQSPSNKVTEKGKDVELRCDPISGHTALYWYRQSLGQGLEFLIYFQGNSAPDKSGLPSDRFSAERTGGSVSTLTIQRTQQEDSAVYLCASSSSGRVPYEQYFGPGTRLTVT.

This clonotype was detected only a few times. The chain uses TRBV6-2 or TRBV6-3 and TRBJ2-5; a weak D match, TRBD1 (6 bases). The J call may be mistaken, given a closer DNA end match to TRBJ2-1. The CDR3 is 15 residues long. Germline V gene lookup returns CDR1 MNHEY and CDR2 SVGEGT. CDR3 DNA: TGTGCCATCACAAACCCAGGGGAAGGAAGCGATGAGCAGTTCTTC. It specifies CAITNPGEGSDEQFF.

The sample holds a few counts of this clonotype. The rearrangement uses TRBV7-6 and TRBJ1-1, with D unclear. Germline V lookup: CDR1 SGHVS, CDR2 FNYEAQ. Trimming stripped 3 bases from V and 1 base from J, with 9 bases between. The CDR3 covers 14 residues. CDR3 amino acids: CASSFEGRNTEAFF. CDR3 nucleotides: TGTGCCAGCAGCTTCGAGGGTCGGAACACTGAAGCTTTCTTT.

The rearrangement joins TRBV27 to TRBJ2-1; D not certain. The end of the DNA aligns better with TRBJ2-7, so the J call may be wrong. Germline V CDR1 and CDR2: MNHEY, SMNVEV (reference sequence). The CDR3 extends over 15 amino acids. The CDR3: CASSLSTKGTYEQYF. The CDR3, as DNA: TGTGCCAGCAGTTTATCGACGAAGGGAACCTACGAGCAGTACTTC.

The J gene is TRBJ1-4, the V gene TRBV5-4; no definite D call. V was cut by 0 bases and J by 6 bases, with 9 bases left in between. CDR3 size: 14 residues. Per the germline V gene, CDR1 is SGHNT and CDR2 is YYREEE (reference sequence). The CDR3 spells CASSLDLGYEKLFF. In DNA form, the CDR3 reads TGTGCCAGCAGCTTGGACTTGGGCTATGAAAAACTGTTTTTT.

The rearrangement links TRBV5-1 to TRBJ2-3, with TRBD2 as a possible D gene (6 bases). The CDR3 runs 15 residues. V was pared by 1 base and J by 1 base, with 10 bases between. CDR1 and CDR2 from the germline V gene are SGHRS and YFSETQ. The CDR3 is CASSLSIAGTDTQYF. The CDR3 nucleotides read TGCGCCAGCAGCTTGTCAATAGCGGGCACAGATACGCAGTATTTT.

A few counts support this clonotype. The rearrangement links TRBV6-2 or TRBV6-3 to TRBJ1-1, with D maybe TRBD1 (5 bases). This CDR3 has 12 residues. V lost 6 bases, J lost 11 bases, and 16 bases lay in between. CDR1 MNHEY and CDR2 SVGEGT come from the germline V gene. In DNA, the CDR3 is TGTGCCAGCAGCCGCAGGGAGTTTGGGGCTTTCTTT. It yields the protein CASSRREFGAFF.

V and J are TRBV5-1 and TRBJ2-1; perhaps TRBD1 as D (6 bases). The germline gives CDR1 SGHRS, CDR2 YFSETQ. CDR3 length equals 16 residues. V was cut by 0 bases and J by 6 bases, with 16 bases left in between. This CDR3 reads CASSLGGQYPGNEQFF. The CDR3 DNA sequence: TGCGCCAGCAGCTTGGGCGGACAGTACCCCGGCAATGAGCAGTTCTTC.

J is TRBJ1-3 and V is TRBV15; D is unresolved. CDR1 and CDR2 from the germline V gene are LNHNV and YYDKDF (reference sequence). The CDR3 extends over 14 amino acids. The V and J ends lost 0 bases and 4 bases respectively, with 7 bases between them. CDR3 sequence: CATSRDPSGNTIYF. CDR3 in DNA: TGTGCCACCAGCAGAGATCCGTCCGGAAACACCATATATTTT.

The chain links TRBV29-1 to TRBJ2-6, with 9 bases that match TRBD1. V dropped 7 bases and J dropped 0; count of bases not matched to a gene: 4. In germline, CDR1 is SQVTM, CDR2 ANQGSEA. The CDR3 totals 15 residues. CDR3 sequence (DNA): TGCAGCGCCGGGACAGGGATCTCTGGGGCCAACGTCCTGACTTTC. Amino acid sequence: CSAGTGISGANVLTF. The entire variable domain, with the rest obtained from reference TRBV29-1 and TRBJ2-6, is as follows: SAVISQKPSRDICQRGTSLTIQCQVDSQVTMMFWYRQQPGQSLTLIATANQGSEATYESGFVIDKFPISRPNLTFSTLTVSNMSPEDSSIYLCSAGTGISGANVLTFGAGSRLTVL.

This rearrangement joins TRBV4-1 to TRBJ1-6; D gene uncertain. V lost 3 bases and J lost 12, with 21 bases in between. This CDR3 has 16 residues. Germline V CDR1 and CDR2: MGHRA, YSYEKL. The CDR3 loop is CASSHIRGPAVKPLHF. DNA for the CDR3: TGCGCCAGCAGCCACATAAGAGGGCCGGCCGTTAAACCCCTCCACTTT.

The CDR3 coding sequence is TGTGCCAGCAGCGTATCAACCGGGACTACGAACACCGGGGAGCTGTTTTTT. Its protein product is CASSVSTGTTNTGELFF. This chain links TRBV9 with TRBJ2-2; 7 bases map to TRBD2. The CDR3 consists of 17 residues. Germline V gene lookup returns CDR1 SGDLS and CDR2 YYNGEE. The V segment lost 1 base and the J segment 0 bases; nucleotides outside the gene matches: 6.

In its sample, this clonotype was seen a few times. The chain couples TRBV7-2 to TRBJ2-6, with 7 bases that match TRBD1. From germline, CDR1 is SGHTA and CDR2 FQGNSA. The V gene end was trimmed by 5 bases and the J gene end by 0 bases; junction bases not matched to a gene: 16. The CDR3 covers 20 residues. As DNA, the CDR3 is TGTGCCAGCAGCGCCCCGGGACAGTTCCACCCCCTCTCTGGGGCCAACGTCCTGACTTTC. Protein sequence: CASSAPGQFHPLSGANVLTF.

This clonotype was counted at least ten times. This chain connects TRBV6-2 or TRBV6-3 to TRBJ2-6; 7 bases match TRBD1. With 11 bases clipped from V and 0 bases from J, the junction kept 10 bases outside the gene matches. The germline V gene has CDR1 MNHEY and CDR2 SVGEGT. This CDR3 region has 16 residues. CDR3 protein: CAARDSAFSGANVLTF. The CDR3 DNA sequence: TGTGCCGCCCGGGACAGCGCTTTCTCTGGGGCCAACGTCCTGACTTTC.

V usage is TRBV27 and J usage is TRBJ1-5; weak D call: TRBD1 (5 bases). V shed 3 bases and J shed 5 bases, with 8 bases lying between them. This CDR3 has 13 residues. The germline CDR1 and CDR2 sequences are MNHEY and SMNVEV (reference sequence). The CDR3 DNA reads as TGTGCCAGCAGTTTCTTGGGGGATCAGCCCCAGCATTTT. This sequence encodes CASSFLGDQPQHF.

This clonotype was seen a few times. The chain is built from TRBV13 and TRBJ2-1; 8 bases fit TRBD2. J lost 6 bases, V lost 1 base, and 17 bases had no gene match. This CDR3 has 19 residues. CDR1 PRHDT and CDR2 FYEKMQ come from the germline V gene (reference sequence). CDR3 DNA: TGTGCCAGCAGCTTAGAGGGATGGCCGGGACTAGGGCCCGGCAATGAGCAGTTCTTC. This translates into CASSLEGWPGLGPGNEQFF.

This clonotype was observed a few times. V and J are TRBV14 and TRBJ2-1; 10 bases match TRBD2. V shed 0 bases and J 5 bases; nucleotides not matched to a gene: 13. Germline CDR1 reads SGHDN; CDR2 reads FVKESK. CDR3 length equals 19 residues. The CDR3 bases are TGTGCCAGCAGCCAAGATTATATTTTTTGGACTAGCGGAAACAATGAGCAGTTCTTC. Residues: CASSQDYIFWTSGNNEQFF.

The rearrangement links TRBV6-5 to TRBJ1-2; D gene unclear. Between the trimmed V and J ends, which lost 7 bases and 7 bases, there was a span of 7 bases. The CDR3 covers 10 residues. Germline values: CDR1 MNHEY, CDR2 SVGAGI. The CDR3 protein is CASKGFGYTF. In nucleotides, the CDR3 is TGTGCCAGCAAGGGCTTTGGCTACACCTTC.

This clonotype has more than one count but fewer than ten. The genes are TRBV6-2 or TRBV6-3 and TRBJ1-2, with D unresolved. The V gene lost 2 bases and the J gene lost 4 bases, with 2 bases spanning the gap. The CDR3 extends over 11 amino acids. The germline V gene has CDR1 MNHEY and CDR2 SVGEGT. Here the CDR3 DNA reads TGTGCCAGCAGTTACGGCTATGGCTACACCTTC. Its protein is CASSYGYGYTF.